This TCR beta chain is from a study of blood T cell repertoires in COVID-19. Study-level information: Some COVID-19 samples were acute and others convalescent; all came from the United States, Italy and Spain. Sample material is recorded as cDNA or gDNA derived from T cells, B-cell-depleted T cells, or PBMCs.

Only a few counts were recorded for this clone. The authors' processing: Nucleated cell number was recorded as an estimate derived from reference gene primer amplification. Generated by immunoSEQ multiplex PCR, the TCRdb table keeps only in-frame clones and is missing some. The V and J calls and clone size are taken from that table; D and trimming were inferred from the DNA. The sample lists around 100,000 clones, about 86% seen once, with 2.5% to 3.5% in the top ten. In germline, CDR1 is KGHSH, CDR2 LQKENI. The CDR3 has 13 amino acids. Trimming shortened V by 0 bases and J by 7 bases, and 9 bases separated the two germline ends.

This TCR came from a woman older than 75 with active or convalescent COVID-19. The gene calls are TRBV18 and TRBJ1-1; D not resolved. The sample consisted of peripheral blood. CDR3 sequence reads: CASSPPRGNEAFF. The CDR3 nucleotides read TGTGCCAGCTCACCACCGAGAGGGAATGAAGCTTTCTTT. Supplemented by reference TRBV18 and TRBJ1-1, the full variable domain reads NAGVMQNPRHLVRRRGQEARLRCSPMKGHSHVYWYRQLPEEGLKFMVYLQKENIIDESGMPKERFSAEFPKEGPSILRIQQVVRGDSAAYFCASSPPRGNEAFFGQGTRLTVV.